Shown below are 18 T cell receptor beta chains from a single sample sequenced in a study of cytomegalovirus exposure and HLA in healthy donors. The protocol was immunoSEQ multiplex PCR, while the TCRdb copy is restricted to in-frame clones and leaves out a portion. This table has about 160,000 clones, over 80% appearing once. The specimen was PBMCs. The receptors were gathered from a man aged 30 to 45 in good health and CMV-seropositive.

The CDR3 sequence: CASSLAGDSYEQYF. The CDR3 nucleotides are TGCGCCAGCAGCTTGGCGGGGGATTCCTACGAGCAGTACTTC. The rearrangement uses TRBV5-1 and TRBJ2-7, with a possible D match to TRBD2 (6 bases). This CDR3 is built from 14 residues. V was clipped by 0 bases and J by 1 base, with 8 bases between them. Germline V lookup: CDR1 SGHRS, CDR2 YFSETQ.

The gene calls are TRBV5-1 and TRBJ2-7, with 10 positions matching TRBD1. The V and J ends lost 3 bases and 6 bases, in that order; junction bases with no gene match: 6. CDR1 and CDR2 (germline): SGHRS, YFSETQ. CDR3 length: 14 residues. CDR3 in DNA: TGCGCCAGCAGCTATGGACAGGGGGATCGCGAGCAGTACTTC. Translating it yields CASSYGQGDREQYF. Supplemented by reference TRBV5-1 and TRBJ2-7, the full variable domain reads KAGVTQTPRYLIKTRGQQVTLSCSPISGHRSVSWYQQTPGQGLQFLFEYFSETQRNKGNFPGRFSGRQFSNSRSEMNVSTLELGDSALYLCASSYGQGDREQYFGPGTRLTVT.

The rearrangement links TRBV7-9 to TRBJ1-1; D is uncertain. Germline V gene data show CDR1 as SEHNR and CDR2 as FQNEAQ (reference sequence). The CDR3 has 15 residues. Trimming shortened V by 6 bases and J by 0 bases, and 14 bases separated the two germline ends. DNA of the CDR3: TGTGCCAGCAGACCTGACGGGTCCATGAACACTGAAGCTTTCTTT. Translating gives CASRPDGSMNTEAFF.

The chain carries TRBV30 and TRBJ1-2; 7 positions match TRBD1. After removal of 0 bases from V and 8 bases from J, the junction contained 6 bases not matched to a gene. Germline V gene lookup returns CDR1 GTSNPN and CDR2 SVGIG (reference sequence). The CDR3 is 13 residues long. CDR3 protein: CAWSVWQGEGYTF. The CDR3 nucleotides are TGTGCCTGGAGTGTATGGCAGGGGGAGGGCTACACCTTC. The full variable domain, rest sourced from reference TRBV30 and TRBJ1-2, is SQTIHQWPATLVQPVGSPLSLECTVEGTSNPNLYWYRQAAGRGLQLLFYSVGIGQISSEVPQNLSASRPQDRQFILSSKKLLLSDSGFYLCAWSVWQGEGYTFGSGTRLTVV.

The chain joins TRBV4-3 to TRBJ2-7; TRBD1 matches 8 bases. Germline CDR1 and CDR2: LGHNA and YSLEER. The CDR3 is made up of 17 amino acids. With V trimmed by 1 base and J by 2 bases, 10 bases remained unmatched. The CDR3 here is CASSQAYGQGPTYEQYF. Here the CDR3 DNA reads TGCGCCAGCAGCCAAGCGTATGGACAGGGACCAACCTACGAGCAGTACTTC.

J is TRBJ2-5 and V is TRBV4-1; D is unresolved. This CDR3 spans 14 amino acids. V gave up 0 bases and J gave up 1 base, with 6 bases separating them. The germline CDR1 and CDR2 sequences are MGHRA and YSYEKL. The CDR3 region has the DNA TGCGCCAGCAGCCAAGAGGCTAGCCAAGAGACCCAGTACTTC. Its protein is CASSQEASQETQYF.

About this clone: One end of the junction does not line up with germline, which may come from a read error. The chain carries TRBV6-5 and TRBJ1-2, with D possibly matching TRBD1 (5 bases). The CDR3 is made up of 15 amino acids. Germline V lookup: CDR1 MNHEY, CDR2 SVGAGI. CDR3 region: CASSHSGGVNYGYTF. The CDR3 nucleotides read TGTGCCAGCAGTCACTCGGGGGGGGTCAACTATGGCTACACCTTC.

The table lists this clone with a few counts. The chain couples TRBV4-3 to TRBJ2-2; D may be TRBD1 (5 bases). The V end lost 1 base, the J end lost 13 bases, and 19 bases lay between the germline ends. This CDR3 is 15 amino acids long. In germline, CDR1 is LGHNA, CDR2 YSLEER. CDR3 amino acids: CASSQAHTGFAGLFF. The CDR3, as DNA: TGCGCCAGCAGCCAAGCTCATACAGGCTTTGCCGGGCTGTTTTTT.

The chain links TRBV6-5 to TRBJ1-1; D unresolved. The CDR3 has 15 amino acids. Per germline, CDR1 MNHEY and CDR2 SVGAGI. V dropped 0 bases and J dropped 0 bases, with 8 bases sitting between them. CDR3 loop: CASSYSPRLNTEAFF. The CDR3 DNA reads TGTGCCAGCAGTTACTCCCCGAGATTGAACACTGAAGCTTTCTTT.

The chain recombines TRBV19 with TRBJ1-5, with a possible D match to TRBD1 (6 bases). CDR1 and CDR2 (germline): LNHDA, SQIVND (reference sequence). V lost 6 bases and J 2 bases, leaving 14 bases between the germline ends. The CDR3 has 15 residues. Written as DNA, the CDR3 is TGTGCCAGTAGCAAGAGGACAGTCGGCAATCAGCCCCAGCATTTT. Translating it yields CASSKRTVGNQPQHF.

The chain has TRBV9 and TRBJ2-1, with 7 bases lining up with TRBD1. V lost 4 bases and J lost 7; bases outside the gene matches: 14. The CDR3 runs to 16 residues. Germline V gene lookup returns CDR1 SGDLS and CDR2 YYNGEE. CDR3 protein: CASSPFTRQGMNEQFF. CDR3 DNA: TGTGCCAGCAGCCCCTTTACAAGACAGGGTATGAATGAGCAGTTCTTC.

As DNA, the CDR3 is TGTGCCAGCATCGGGACAGCTAATAACTCTGGAAACACCATATATTTT. Amino acid sequence: CASIGTANNSGNTIYF. The chain is built from TRBV6-4 and TRBJ1-3; the match to TRBD1 covers 7 bases. Germline assignment: CDR1 MRHNA and CDR2 SNTAGT. The V and J ends lost 7 bases and 0 bases, in that order; junction bases with no gene match: 9. This CDR3 region has 16 residues.

J is TRBJ2-7 and V is TRBV29-1; no firm D call. Trimming left V 3 bases short and J 2 bases short, with 8 bases between. Germline V CDR1 and CDR2: SQVTM, ANQGSEA. The CDR3 length is 12 residues. In nucleotides, the CDR3 is TGCAGCGTTGAGGGCAGACCCTACGAGCAGTACTTC. This gives the protein CSVEGRPYEQYF.

This chain joins TRBV7-9 and TRBJ2-1; 7 bases line up with TRBD1. J lost 2 bases, V lost 5 bases, and 6 bases had no gene match. Per the germline V gene, CDR1 is SEHNR and CDR2 is FQNEAQ (reference sequence). The CDR3 totals 15 residues. The DNA for the CDR3 is TGTGCCAGCAGCCCCGACAGGGCCCCCTACAATGAGCAGTTCTTC. This sequence encodes CASSPDRAPYNEQFF.

The J gene is TRBJ2-5, the V gene TRBV7-2; D uncertain. The CDR3 has 12 amino acids. CDR1 and CDR2 from the germline V gene are SGHTA and FQGNSA. Trimming shortened V by 5 bases and J by 3 bases, and 7 bases separated the two germline ends. The CDR3 DNA reads TGTGCCAGCAGCCGAACAAAAGAGACCCAGTACTTC. Protein product: CASSRTKETQYF.

This clone appeared a few times. The genes are TRBV7-6 and TRBJ2-7, with D unresolved. The CDR3 runs 15 residues. CDR1 and CDR2 (germline): SGHVS, FNYEAQ. Trimming removed 5 bases at V and 0 bases at J, with 14 bases between. DNA of the CDR3: TGTGCCAGCAGCCGAAATGGCCGGAGCTCCTACGAGCAGTACTTC. Its protein is CASSRNGRSSYEQYF. The whole variable domain, remainder taken from reference TRBV7-6 and TRBJ2-7, is GAGVSQSPRYKVTKRGQDVALRCDPISGHVSLYWYRQALGQGPEFLTYFNYEAQQDKSGLPNDRFSAERPEGSISTLTIQRTEQRDSAMYRCASSRNGRSSYEQYFGPGTRLTVT.

The V gene is TRBV5-1, the J gene TRBJ1-4; maybe TRBD1 (6 bases). Trimming stripped 4 bases from V and 0 bases from J, with 13 bases between. The CDR3 totals 16 residues. The germline gives CDR1 SGHRS, CDR2 YFSETQ. The CDR3 sequence is CASSEGTKSTNEKLFF. CDR3 coding DNA: TGCGCCAGCAGCGAGGGGACAAAATCAACTAATGAAAAACTGTTTTTT.

V gene TRBV4-1 combines with J gene TRBJ2-2; TRBD1 agrees at 8 bases. With V trimmed by 6 bases and J by 5 bases, 11 bases remained unmatched. The length of the CDR3 is 16 residues. From germline, CDR1 is MGHRA and CDR2 YSYEKL. The CDR3 DNA reads as TGCGCCAGCAGACATCCCGACAGGGGATATACCGGGGAGCTGTTTTTT. This codes for CASRHPDRGYTGELFF.